A selection of T cell receptor beta chains follows, all from one sample in a study of T-cell memory formation after mild COVID-19. Each CDR3 protein is one row after TCRdb ran MiXCR on the 5' RACE reads. The repertoire has roughly 400,000 distinct CDR3 sequences, 20% to 25% of them found once; the top ten carry around 8.8%. Sequencing was performed on PBMCs or a T cell subset sorted from them (not recorded which). The receptors come from an adult woman who had mild COVID-19 (a few samples of this study predate the infection). Cell type and time point are not known. Each CDR3 is given with its conserved first and last residue. D genes are given only for firm matches. Rows give clone size only sometimes, using once, few, many, or a class for an expanded clone.

>few|TRBJ2-7|TRBV10-3|.
TGTGCCATCGCAACTGGGACAACCTACGAGCAGTACTTC
CAIATGTTYEQYF
>.|TRBJ2-7|TRBV14|.
TGTGCCAGCAGCGCAAGGGGGGTTAGGGGAGGCTACGAGCAGTACTTC
CASSARGVRGGYEQYF
>.|TRBJ2-7|TRBV4-1|.
TGCGCCAGCAGCCAAGATCCCCTCTACGAGCAGTACTTC
CASSQDPLYEQYF
>.|TRBJ2-3|TRBV20-1|.
TGCAGTGCCGAGAGCGGAAGGATCACAGATACGCAGTATTTT
CSAESGRITDTQYF
>.|TRBJ2-4|TRBV18|.
TGTGCCAGCTCACCAGGGGCGAATGGCATTCAGTACTTC
CASSPGANGIQYF
>few|TRBJ1-1|TRBV7-8|TRBD1
TGTGCCAGCAGCTATCTCGACAGGGGGCCTGAAGCTTTCTTT
CASSYLDRGPEAFF
>few|TRBJ2-5|TRBV6-4|.
TGTGCCAGCAGAATTACAGAGACCCAGTACTTC
CASRITETQYF
>few|TRBJ1-1|TRBV2|.
TGTGCCAGCAGGGCCAACTTTGCTATGAACACTGAAGCTTTCTTT
CASRANFAMNTEAFF
>few|TRBJ2-7|TRBV9|.
TGTGCCAGCAGCACCCACGGGGGGCTAGGCTCCTACGAGCAGTACTTC
CASSTHGGLGSYEQYF
>.|TRBJ1-1|TRBV7-3|.
TGTGCCAGCAGACTAGGGACGAACACTGAAGCTTTCTTT
CASRLGTNTEAFF
>few|TRBJ2-7|TRBV4-2|.
TGTGCCAGCAGCCCATTATTTGAGTCCATCAGCTCCTACGAGCAGTACTTC
CASSPLFESISSYEQYF
>.|TRBJ2-1|TRBV10-3|TRBD2
TGTGCCATCAGTACCTTTGGCGGGGGCTCCTACAATGAGCAGTTCTTC
CAISTFGGGSYNEQFF
>.|TRBJ2-1|TRBV3-1|TRBD2
TGTGCCAGCAGCCAAGATAATCTAGCGGGGGGATCCAATGAGCAGTTCTTC
CASSQDNLAGGSNEQFF
>few|TRBJ1-1|TRBV5-1|TRBD1
TGCGCCAGCAGCTTGGGGGGACAGGCAAAAACACGGACTTTCTTT
CASSLGGQAKTRTFF
>.|TRBJ2-1|TRBV7-2|TRBD2
TGTGCCAGCAGCTTAGATCCGACTAGCGGGAGGGCCGGTGAGCAGTTCTTC
CASSLDPTSGRAGEQFF
>many|TRBJ2-6|TRBV12-3/TRBV12-4|TRBD1
TGTGCCAGCAGAAAGACAGGGGTAACTGCGGACGGGGCCAACGTCCTGACTTTC
CASRKTGVTADGANVLTF
>few|TRBJ1-1|TRBV20-1|.
TGCAGTGCTAGAGTTAGGGGGTTGAACACTGAAGCTTTCTTT
CSARVRGLNTEAFF
>.|TRBJ2-3|TRBV29-1|TRBD2
TGCAGCGTAGCCGGGACTAGCGGGGGGGAAACGCAGTATTTT
CSVAGTSGGETQYF
>.|TRBJ1-5|TRBV29-1|TRBD1
TGCAGCGTTTCTACAGGGGCAGCTCAGCCCCAGCATTTT
CSVSTGAAQPQHF
>.|TRBJ1-4|TRBV24-1|.
TGTGCCACCAGTGAAGACTCGACCGAAAAACTGTTTTTT
CATSEDSTEKLFF
>few|TRBJ2-7|TRBV7-2|.
TGTGCCAGCAGCTTTGGAGCGGTTGGGCGCTACGAGCAGTACTTC
CASSFGAVGRYEQYF
>.|TRBJ1-1|TRBV7-2|.
TGTGCCAGCAGCGCACGTAGACAGAGAATTAGTTATGAAGCTTTCTTT
CASSARRQRISYEAFF
>.|TRBJ1-3|TRBV24-1|.
TGTGCCACCAGTGATGGGGACGGCGTCTCTGGAAACACCATATATTTT
CATSDGDGVSGNTIYF
>.|TRBJ2-5|TRBV29-1|TRBD2
TGCAGCGGGGGGACTAGTCAAGAGACCCAGTACTTC
CSGGTSQETQYF
>.|TRBJ2-7|TRBV4-3|TRBD2
TGCGCCAGCAGCCAAGATAGGGCGGGAGGGCCCGAGCAGTACTTC
CASSQDRAGGPEQYF
>.|TRBJ2-7|TRBV7-9|.
TGTGCCAGCAGCCCCCCAGGGGTCTACGAGCAGTACTTC
CASSPPGVYEQYF
>.|TRBJ2-7|TRBV28|TRBD2
TGTGCCAGCAGTCCGGCCGGGACTAGCGGGATCTCCTACGAGCAGTACTTC
CASSPAGTSGISYEQYF
>.|TRBJ1-4|TRBV20-1|.
TGCAGTGCTATTGGCCCAAATGAAAAACTGTTTTTT
CSAIGPNEKLFF
>few|TRBJ2-7|TRBV6-5|TRBD2
TGTGCCAGCAGCCCAACGGGACTAGCGGGGTCTTCCTACGAGCAGTACTTC
CASSPTGLAGSSYEQYF
>few|TRBJ2-3|TRBV4-1|TRBD2
TGCGCCAGCAGCCAACAGGGACTAGCGGGCTCTGGGGATACGCAGTATTTT
CASSQQGLAGSGDTQYF